This T cell receptor (beta chain) is drawn from a study of blood T cell repertoires in COVID-19. Overall study: COVID-19 samples collected from the United States, Italy and Spain covered acute and convalescent phases.

TCRdb's copy holds only in-frame clones and misses some; the assay was immunoSEQ multiplex PCR. The profile shows 250,000 to 300,000 clones, about 87% of them singletons. CDR1 GTSNPN and CDR2 SVGIG come from the germline V gene (reference sequence). J was trimmed by 5 bases and V by 6 bases; bases with no gene match: 7. The CDR3 loop spans 14 amino acids. The J gene is TRBJ1-6, the V gene TRBV30; 7 bases map to TRBD1. The specimen sequenced was peripheral blood. The sequence was obtained from a woman aged 45-59 years with COVID-19, enrolled during active disease. DNA for the CDR3: TGTGCCTGCCTAGGACAGGCGAATAATTCACCCCTCCACTTT. The encoded protein is CACLGQANNSPLHF.